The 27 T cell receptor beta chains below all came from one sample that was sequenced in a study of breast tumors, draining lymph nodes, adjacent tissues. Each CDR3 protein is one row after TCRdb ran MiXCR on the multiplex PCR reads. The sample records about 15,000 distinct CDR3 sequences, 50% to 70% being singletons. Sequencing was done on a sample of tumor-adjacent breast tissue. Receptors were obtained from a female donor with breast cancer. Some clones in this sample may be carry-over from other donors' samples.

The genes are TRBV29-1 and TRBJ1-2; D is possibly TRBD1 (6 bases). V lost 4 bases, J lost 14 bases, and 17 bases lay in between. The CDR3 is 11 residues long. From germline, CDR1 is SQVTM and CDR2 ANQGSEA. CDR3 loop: CSVGMGGRSTF. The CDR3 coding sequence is TGCAGCGTTGGAATGGGGGGCCGCTCTACCTTC.

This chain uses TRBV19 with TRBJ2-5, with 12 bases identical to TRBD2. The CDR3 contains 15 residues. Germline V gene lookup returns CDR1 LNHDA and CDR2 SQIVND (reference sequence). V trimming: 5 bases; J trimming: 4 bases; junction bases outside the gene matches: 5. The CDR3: CASSLSTSGGETQYF. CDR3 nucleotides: TGTGCCAGTAGTCTCTCGACTAGCGGGGGAGAGACCCAGTACTTC.

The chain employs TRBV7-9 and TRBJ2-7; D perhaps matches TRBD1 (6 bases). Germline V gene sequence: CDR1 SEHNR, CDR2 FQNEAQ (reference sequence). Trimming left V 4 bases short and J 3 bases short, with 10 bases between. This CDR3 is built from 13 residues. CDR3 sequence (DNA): TGTGCCAGCAGCTCCGGACAGAGCTACGAGCAGTACTTC. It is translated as CASSSGQSYEQYF.

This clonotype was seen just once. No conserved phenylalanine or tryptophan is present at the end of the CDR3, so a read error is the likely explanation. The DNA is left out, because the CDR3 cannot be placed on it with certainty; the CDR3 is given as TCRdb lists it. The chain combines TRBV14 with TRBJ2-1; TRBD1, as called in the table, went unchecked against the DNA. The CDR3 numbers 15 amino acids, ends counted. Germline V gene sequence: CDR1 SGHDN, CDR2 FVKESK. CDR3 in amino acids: CASSPTGIYGYTFGS.

The CDR3 reads CASRPPGNQPQHF. The CDR3 DNA reads TGTGCCAGCAGACCTCCCGGCAATCAGCCCCAGCATTTT. The rearrangement links TRBV12-3 or TRBV12-4 to TRBJ1-5; D is unclear. V was clipped by 6 bases and J by 2 bases, with 8 bases between them. The CDR3 consists of 13 residues.

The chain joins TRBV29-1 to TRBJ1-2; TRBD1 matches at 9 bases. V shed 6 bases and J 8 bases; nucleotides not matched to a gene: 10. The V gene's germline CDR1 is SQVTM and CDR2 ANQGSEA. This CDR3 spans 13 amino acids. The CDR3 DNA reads TGCAGCGTAGACAACAGGGGGCTTAAGGGCTACACCTTC. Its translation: CSVDNRGLKGYTF. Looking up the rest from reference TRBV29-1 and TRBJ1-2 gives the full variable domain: SAVISQKPSRDICQRGTSLTIQCQVDSQVTMMFWYRQQPGQSLTLIATANQGSEATYESGFVIDKFPISRPNLTFSTLTVSNMSPEDSSIYLCSVDNRGLKGYTFGSGTRLTVV.

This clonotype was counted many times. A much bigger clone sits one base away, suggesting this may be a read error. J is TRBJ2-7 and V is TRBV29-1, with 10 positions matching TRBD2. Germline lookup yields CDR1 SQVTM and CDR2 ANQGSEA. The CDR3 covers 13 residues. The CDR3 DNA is TGCAGCGTTGCTCTAGCGGGAGTGGGAGAGCGGTACTTC. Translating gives CSVALAGVGERYF.

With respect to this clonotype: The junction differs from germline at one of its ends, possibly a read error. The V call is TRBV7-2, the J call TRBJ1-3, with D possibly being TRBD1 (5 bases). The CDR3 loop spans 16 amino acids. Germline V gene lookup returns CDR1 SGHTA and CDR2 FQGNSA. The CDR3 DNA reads TGTGCCAGCAGCTTATTCCGCCGGGACTTTGGAAACACCATACATTTT. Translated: CASSLFRRDFGNTIHF.

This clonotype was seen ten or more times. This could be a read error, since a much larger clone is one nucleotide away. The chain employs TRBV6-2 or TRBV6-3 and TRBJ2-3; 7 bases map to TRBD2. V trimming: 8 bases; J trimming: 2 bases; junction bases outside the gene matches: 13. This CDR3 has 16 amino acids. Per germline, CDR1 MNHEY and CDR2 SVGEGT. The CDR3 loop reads CASSPPLGRDTDTQYF. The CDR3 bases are TGTGCCAGCTCTCCCCCACTAGGGAGGGACACAGATACGCAGTATTTT.

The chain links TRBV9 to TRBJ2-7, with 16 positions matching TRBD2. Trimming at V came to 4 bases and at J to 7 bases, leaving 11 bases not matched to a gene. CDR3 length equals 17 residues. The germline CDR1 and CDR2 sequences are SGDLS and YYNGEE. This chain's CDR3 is CASSLQGLAGGPEEQYF. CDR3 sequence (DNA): TGTGCCAGCAGCCTACAGGGACTAGCGGGAGGGCCAGAGGAGCAGTACTTC.

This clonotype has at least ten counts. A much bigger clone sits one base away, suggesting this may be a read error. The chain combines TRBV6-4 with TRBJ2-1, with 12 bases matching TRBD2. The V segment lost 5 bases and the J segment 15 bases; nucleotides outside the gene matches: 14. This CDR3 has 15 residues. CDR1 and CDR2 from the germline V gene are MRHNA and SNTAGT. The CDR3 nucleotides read TGTGCCAGCAGTCAATCGGCTAGCGGGAGGGCCAAACCGTTCTTC. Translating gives CASSQSASGRAKPFF.

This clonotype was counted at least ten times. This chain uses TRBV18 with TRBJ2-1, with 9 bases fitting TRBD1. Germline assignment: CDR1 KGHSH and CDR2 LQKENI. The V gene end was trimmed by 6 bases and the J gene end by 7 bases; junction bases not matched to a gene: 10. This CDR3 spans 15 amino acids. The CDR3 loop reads CASSPTGGFVNEQFF. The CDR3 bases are TGTGCCAGCTCCCCGACAGGGGGTTTTGTGAATGAGCAGTTCTTC.

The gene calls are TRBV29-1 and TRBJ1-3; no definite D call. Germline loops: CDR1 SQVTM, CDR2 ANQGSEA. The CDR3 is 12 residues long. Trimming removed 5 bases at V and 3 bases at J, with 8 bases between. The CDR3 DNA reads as TGCAGCGTTATCGTGGTTGGAAACACCATATATTTT. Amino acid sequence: CSVIVVGNTIYF.

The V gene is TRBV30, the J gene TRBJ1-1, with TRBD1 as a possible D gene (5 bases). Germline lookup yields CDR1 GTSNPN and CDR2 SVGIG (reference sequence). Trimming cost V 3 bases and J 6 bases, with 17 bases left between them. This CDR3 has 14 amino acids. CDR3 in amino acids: CAWSRGGVSPEAFF. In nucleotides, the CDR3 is TGTGCCTGGAGCCGGGGCGGCGTGTCGCCTGAAGCTTTCTTT.

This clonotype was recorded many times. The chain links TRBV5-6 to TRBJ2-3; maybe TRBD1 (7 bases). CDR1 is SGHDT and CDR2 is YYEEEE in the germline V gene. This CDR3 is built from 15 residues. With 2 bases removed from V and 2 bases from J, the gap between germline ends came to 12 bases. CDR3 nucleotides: TGTGCCAGCAGCTTACAGGGGAGGAACACAGATACGCAGTATTTT. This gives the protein CASSLQGRNTDTQYF.

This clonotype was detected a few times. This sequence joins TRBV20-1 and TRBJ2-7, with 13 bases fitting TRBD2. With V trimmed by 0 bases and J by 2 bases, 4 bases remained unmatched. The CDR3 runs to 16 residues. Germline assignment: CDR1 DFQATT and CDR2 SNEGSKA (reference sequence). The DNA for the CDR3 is TGCAGTGCTAGAGATCCGGGGACTAGCGGGACCTACGAGCAGTACTTC. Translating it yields CSARDPGTSGTYEQYF.

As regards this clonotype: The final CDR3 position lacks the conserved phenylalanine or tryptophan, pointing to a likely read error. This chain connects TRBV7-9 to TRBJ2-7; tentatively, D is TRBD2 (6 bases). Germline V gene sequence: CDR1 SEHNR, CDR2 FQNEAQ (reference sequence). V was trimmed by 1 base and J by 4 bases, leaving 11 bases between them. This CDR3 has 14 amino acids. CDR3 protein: CASSLGGLAYEQYL. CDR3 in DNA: TGTGCCAGCAGCTTAGGCGGCCTAGCGTACGAGCAGTACCTC.

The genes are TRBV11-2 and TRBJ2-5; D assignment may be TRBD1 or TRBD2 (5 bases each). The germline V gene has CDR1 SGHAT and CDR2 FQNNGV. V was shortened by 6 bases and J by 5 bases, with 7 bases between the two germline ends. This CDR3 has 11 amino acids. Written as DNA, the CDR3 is TGTGCCAGCAGAGAGGGGGAGACCCAGTACTTC. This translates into CASREGETQYF.

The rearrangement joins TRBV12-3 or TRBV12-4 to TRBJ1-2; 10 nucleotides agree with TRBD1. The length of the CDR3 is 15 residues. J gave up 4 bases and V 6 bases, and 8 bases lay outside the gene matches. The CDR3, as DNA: TGTGCCAGCAGCAGAAGACAGGGGGCGGGCTATGGCTACACCTTC. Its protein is CASSRRQGAGYGYTF.

The DNA of the CDR3 is TGTGCCAGCAGCAGAGGGCCCGAGCAGTACTTC. Encoded protein: CASSRGPEQYF. The chain employs TRBV28 and TRBJ2-7, with TRBD2 as a possible D gene (5 bases). The CDR3 is 11 amino acids. CDR1 and CDR2 from the germline V gene are MDHEN and SYDVKM. The V gene lost 6 bases and the J gene lost 6 bases, with 9 bases spanning the gap.

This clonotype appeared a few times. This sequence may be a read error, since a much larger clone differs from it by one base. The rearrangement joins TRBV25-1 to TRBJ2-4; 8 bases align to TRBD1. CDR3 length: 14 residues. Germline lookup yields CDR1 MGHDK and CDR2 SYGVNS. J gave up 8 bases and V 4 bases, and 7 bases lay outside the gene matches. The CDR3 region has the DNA TGTGCCAGCAGTGCAGACAGGGGCGGGCACATTCAGTACTTC. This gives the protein CASSADRGGHIQYF.

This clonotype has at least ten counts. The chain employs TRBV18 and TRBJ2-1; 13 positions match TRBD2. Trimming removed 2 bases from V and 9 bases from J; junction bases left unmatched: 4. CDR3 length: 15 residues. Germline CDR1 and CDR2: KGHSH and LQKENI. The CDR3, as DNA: TGTGCCAGCTCACCAGCAACTAGCGGGAGGGGTGAGCAGTTCTTC. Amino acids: CASSPATSGRGEQFF. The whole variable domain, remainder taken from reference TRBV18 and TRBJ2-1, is NAGVMQNPRHLVRRRGQEARLRCSPMKGHSHVYWYRQLPEEGLKFMVYLQKENIIDESGMPKERFSAEFPKEGPSILRIQQVVRGDSAAYFCASSPATSGRGEQFFGPGTRLTVL.

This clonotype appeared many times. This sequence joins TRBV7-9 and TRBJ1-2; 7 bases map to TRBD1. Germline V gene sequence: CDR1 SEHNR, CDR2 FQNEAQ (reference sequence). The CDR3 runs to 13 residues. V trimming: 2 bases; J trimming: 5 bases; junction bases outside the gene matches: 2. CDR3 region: CASSLHRGYGYTF. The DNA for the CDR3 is TGTGCCAGCAGCTTACACAGGGGATATGGCTACACCTTC.

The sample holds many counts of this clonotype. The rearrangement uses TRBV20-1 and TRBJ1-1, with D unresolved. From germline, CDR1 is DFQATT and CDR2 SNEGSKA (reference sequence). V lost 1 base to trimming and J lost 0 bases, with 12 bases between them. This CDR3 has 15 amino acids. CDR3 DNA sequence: TGCAGTGCTAGAGTTTACTTGGAGCTGAACACTGAAGCTTTCTTT. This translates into CSARVYLELNTEAFF.

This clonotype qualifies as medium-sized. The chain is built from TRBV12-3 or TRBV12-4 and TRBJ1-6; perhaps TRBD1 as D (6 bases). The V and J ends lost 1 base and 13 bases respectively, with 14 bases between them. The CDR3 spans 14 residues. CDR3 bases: TGTGCCAGCAGTTTAGAGACAGGCCGATCTCCCCTCCACTTT. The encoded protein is CASSLETGRSPLHF.

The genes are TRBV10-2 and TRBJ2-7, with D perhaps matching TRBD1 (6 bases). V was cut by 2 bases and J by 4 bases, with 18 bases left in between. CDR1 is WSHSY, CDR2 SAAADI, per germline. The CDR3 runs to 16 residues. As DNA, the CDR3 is TGCGCCAGCAGTGAGCCGCTCAGGGGATGGTCATACGAGCAGTACTTC. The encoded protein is CASSEPLRGWSYEQYF.

The DNA for the CDR3 is TGTGCCACCAGTGATTCCTCAGGGGGAGCTGGGGCCAACGTCCTGACTTTC. It codes for CATSDSSGGAGANVLTF. The chain uses TRBV24-1 and TRBJ2-6; TRBD1 agrees at 7 bases. V shed 2 bases and J 2 bases; nucleotides not matched to a gene: 5. There are 17 residues in the CDR3. From germline, CDR1 is KGHDR and CDR2 SFDVKD.